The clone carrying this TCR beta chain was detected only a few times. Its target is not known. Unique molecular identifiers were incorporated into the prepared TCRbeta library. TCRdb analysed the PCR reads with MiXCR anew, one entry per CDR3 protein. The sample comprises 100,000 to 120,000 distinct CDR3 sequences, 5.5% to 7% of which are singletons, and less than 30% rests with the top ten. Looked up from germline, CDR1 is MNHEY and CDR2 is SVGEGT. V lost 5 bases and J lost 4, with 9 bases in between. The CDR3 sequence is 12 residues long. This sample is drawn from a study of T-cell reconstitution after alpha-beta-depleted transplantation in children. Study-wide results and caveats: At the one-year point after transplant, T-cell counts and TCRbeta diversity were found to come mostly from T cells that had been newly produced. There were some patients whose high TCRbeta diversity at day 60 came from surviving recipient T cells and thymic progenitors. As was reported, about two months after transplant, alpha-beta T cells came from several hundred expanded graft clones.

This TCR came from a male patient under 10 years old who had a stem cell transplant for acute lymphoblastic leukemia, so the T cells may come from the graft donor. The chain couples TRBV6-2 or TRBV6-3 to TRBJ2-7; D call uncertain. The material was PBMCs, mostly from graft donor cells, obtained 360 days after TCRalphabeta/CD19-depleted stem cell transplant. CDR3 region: CASSPDTYEQYF. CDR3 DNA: TGTGCCAGCAGTCCCGACACTTACGAGCAGTACTTC.